Listed below are T cell receptor beta chains from one sample, sequenced in a study of T cells and Merkel cell carcinoma outcomes. Clones were sequenced by immunoSEQ multiplex PCR, and TCRdb holds only the in-frame ones, with some missing. The sample has about 6,000 clones; around three quarters are singletons. Sequencing was carried out using tumor tissue from Merkel cell carcinoma. The receptors come from a human donor with Merkel cell carcinoma. CDR3s include the opening cysteine and the closing phenylalanine or tryptophan. A D gene is named only where the DNA matches it firmly. Size is omitted from some rows. Given values are once, few, many or a class for expanded clones.

d_gene,v_gene,j_gene,abundance,CDR3aa
.,TRBV7-9,TRBJ2-5,.,CASSQFRGQETQYF
.,TRBV5-1,TRBJ1-4,.,CASSSQATNKKLFF
TRBD2,TRBV18,TRBJ2-6,.,CASSPSRPGLAASGANVLTF
TRBD2,TRBV18,TRBJ2-7,.,CASSPSTSGTYEQYF
.,TRBV4-2,TRBJ2-1,.,CASSPGGLNEQFF
TRBD1,TRBV6-5,TRBJ1-6,.,CASSPEGASWAPLHF
.,TRBV7-7,TRBJ2-1,.,CASSTTNQGQQFF
TRBD1,TRBV27,TRBJ2-7,.,CASSFRDRDYEQYF
.,TRBV15,TRBJ2-3,.,CATSPDRTTDTQYF
.,TRBV29-1,TRBJ2-1,once,CSVTGTQQFF
.,TRBV10-2,TRBJ2-1,.,CASSTTYNEQFF
.,TRBV2,TRBJ1-5,.,CASRRDSNQPQHF
TRBD1,TRBV7-6,TRBJ1-5,once,CASSLGTGLQPQHF
.,TRBV5-8,TRBJ1-6,.,CASKQGWNALNNSPLHF
.,TRBV5-4,TRBJ2-5,.,CASSLGQRQETQYF
.,TRBV30,TRBJ2-2,.,CAWSVQNTGELFF
TRBD2,TRBV27,TRBJ2-1,.,CASSRVPLSGRFYNEQFF
.,TRBV7-8,TRBJ1-5,.,CASSSWALSKNQPQHF
.,TRBV2,TRBJ1-3,.,CASTEGGNTIYF
.,TRBV15,TRBJ1-1,.,CATSGETGYMNTEAFF
.,TRBV15,TRBJ1-5,.,CATSRDRYGQGNQPQHF
.,TRBV5-1,TRBJ2-3,once,CASSSSDRTDTQYF
.,TRBV5-8,TRBJ2-2,few,CASPKVKERKIRNTGELFF
.,TRBV6-1,TRBJ2-7,.,CASSEGGDDSYEQYF
.,TRBV28,TRBJ1-2,.,CASSSNYGYTF
.,TRBV6-5,TRBJ1-1,once,CASSEGGEAFF
TRBD2,TRBV5-1,TRBJ2-7,once,CASSLGLAGVRSYEQYF
.,TRBV7-8,TRBJ2-7,.,CASSPLGHSSYEQYF
TRBD2,TRBV7-9,TRBJ2-1,.,CASTIGLAGYNEQFF
TRBD1,TRBV28,TRBJ1-3,.,CASSQQGAYYKSSGNTIYF
.,TRBV18,TRBJ2-2,.,CASSPPGLYTGELFF